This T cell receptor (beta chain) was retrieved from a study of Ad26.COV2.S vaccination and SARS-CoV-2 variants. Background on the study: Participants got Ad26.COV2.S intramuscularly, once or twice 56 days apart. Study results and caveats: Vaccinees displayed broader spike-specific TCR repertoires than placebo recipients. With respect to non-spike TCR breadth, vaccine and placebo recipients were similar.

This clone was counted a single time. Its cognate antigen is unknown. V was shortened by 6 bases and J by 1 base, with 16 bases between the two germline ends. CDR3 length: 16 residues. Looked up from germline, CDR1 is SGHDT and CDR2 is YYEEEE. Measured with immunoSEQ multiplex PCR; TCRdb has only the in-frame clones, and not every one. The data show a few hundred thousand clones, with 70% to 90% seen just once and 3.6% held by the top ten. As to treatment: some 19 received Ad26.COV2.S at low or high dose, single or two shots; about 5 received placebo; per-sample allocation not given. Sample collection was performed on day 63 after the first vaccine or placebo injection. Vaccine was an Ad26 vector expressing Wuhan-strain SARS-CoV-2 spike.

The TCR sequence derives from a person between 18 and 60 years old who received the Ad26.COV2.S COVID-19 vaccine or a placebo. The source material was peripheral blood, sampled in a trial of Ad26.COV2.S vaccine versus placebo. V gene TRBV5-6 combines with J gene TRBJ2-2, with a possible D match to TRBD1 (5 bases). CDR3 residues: CASNLGWQGNTGELFF. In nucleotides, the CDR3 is TGTGCCAGCAACCTAGGCTGGCAGGGGAACACCGGGGAGCTGTTTTTT. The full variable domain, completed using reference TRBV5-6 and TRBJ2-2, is DAGVTQSPTHLIKTRGQQVTLRCSPKSGHDTVSWYQQALGQGPQFIFQYYEEEERQRGNFPDRFSGHQFPNYSSELNVNALLLGDSALYLCASNLGWQGNTGELFFGEGSRLTVL.